This entry concerns a single T cell receptor beta chain. Antigen: not known. This entry belongs to a study of Ad26.COV2.S vaccination and SARS-CoV-2 variants. Overall study findings and caveats: Comparable non-spike TCR breadth was observed in vaccine and placebo recipients.

Described treatment: some 20 received Ad26.COV2.S at low or high dose, single or two shots; about 5 received placebo; per-sample allocation not given. The samples were gathered on day 63 after the first injection of vaccine or placebo. Using immunoSEQ multiplex PCR, the repertoire was profiled, and TCRdb retains in-frame clones only, with some absent. Of fewer than 600,000 clones listed, roughly nine tenths were seen once; the top ten hold 1.7%. With 2 bases removed from V and 8 bases from J, the gap between germline ends came to 14 bases. The germline V gene encodes CDR1 SGDLS and CDR2 YYNGEE. The length of the CDR3 is 15 residues.

The origin of this receptor is a person between 18 and 60 years old who received the Ad26.COV2.S COVID-19 vaccine or a placebo. The starting material was peripheral blood, obtained in a trial of Ad26.COV2.S vaccine versus placebo. This chain uses TRBV9 with TRBJ1-6, with a weak D call TRBD1 (5 bases). The CDR3 DNA is TGTGCCAGCAGCGTCTCCGGGACGGGAGATTCACCCCTCCACTTT. Translated, it gives CASSVSGTGDSPLHF.